The T cell receptor beta chain described here comes from a study of blood T cell repertoires in COVID-19 (dated by TCRdb to 2018 to 2020). Notes on the research overall: The collaborator samples originated in the United States, Italy and Spain and spanned the acute and convalescent phases of COVID-19. The material from the prospective study consisted of cDNA or gDNA derived from T cells, B-cell-depleted T cells, or PBMCs. Subjects who had been exposed to COVID-19, were actively infected with it, or had recovered from it provided the deeply sampled blood TCRbeta repertoires that made up the dataset. The repertoires were released in a freely available public database intended as a resource for research on the immune response to SARS-CoV-2. Samples were obtained from the ongoing ImmuneRACE study (first 160 participants) and from 1,254 subjects provided by 6 global collaborators. Sample metadata almost always included a de-identified subject ID, COVID-19 status, age in years and sex. Where HLA class I and class II types were available, the types were taken from metadata supplied by the sample provider, not from assay-based typing.

Results the study describes overall, beyond this receptor: The amount of clinical and demographic metadata varied by source and participant and was provided uncurated.

Whole blood was collected in K2EDTA tubes by collaborating institutions according to the institutions' own protocols. For TCRbeta analysis, collaborators shipped samples as frozen whole blood, isolated PBMCs, or DNA extracted from either of those sample types. TCRbeta CDR3 regions were amplified from genomic DNA by means of the immunoSEQ Assay, a bias-controlled multiplex PCR. Per the original workflow: The number of nucleated cells in each sample was estimated from the amplification of reference gene primers within the assay. To quantify the absolute abundance of each unique TCRbeta CDR3 rearrangement, sequence reads were collapsed and filtered. For each sample, productive Simpson clonality was calculated as the square root of Simpson's diversity index across productive rearrangements. Here the immuneACCESS table is served through TCRdb, limited to in-frame sequences with V and J called. Missing clones are a known gap in these copies; in checked studies unresolved V genes cover under half, and the rest lacks a known reason. V, J and clone size were drawn from that table, and D and trimming were deduced from the DNA. The sample data list approximately 110,000 clones, and around 87% of these were observed just once. Roughly 32% of the sample lies in the top ten.

Concerning this clone itself: Its antigen is still unknown. Per-base qualities were not stored, and no clone one base away is much larger.

The junction shows trimming of 5 bases on V and 9 bases on J, and the gene matches do not reach 3 bases of it. The CDR3 holds 12 amino acids from the cysteine to the phenylalanine. Only the CDR3 DNA is retained, 36 bases long and in frame from the first base. CDR1 and CDR2 are read off the germline V gene as MNHEY and SVGAGI. This TCR came from a woman older than 75 with acute or convalescent COVID-19. The sequence links TRBV6-5 to TRBJ2-1, and 8 junction bases match TRBD1. Sequenced material: peripheral blood. The nucleotides are TGTGCCAGCAGTCGGACAGGGATTGAGCAGTTCTTC. Its protein is CASSRTGIEQFF.